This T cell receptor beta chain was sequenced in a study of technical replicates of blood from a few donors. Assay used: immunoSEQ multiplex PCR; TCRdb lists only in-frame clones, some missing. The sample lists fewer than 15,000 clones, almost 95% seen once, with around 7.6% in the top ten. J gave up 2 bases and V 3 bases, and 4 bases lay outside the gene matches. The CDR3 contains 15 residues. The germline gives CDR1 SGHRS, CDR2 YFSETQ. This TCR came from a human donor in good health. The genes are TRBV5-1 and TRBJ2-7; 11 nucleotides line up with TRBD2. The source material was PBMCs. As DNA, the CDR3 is TGCGCCAGCAGCTATAGCGGGAGGGTACCCTACGAGCAGTACTTC. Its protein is CASSYSGRVPYEQYF.